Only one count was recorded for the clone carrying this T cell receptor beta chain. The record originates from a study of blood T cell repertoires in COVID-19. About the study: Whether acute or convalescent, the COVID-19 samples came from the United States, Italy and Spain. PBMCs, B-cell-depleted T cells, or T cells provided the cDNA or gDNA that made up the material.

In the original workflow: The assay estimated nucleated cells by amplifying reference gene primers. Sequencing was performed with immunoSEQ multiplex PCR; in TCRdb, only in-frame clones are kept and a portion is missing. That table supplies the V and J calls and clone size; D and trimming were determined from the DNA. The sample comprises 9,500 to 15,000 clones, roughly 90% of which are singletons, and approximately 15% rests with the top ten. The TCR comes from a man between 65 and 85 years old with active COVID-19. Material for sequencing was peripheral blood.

The chain's CDR3 is CASSLSPGTGVQPQHF. The CDR3 DNA follows: TGTGCCAGCAGTCTAAGTCCCGGGACAGGAGTTCAGCCCCAGCATTTT. This chain connects TRBV27 to TRBJ1-5; TRBD1 agrees at 8 bases. Germline V lookup: CDR1 MNHEY, CDR2 SMNVEV (reference sequence). The J segment lost 6 bases and the V segment lost 5 bases, leaving 12 bases of the junction unmatched. This CDR3 has 16 amino acids.